This T cell receptor (beta chain) was sequenced in a study of blood T cell repertoires in COVID-19. For the study at large: Specimens from acute and convalescent COVID-19 originated in the United States, Italy and Spain. Sources were T cells, B-cell-depleted T cells, or PBMCs; the material itself was cDNA or gDNA.

Looked up from germline, CDR1 is LNHNV and CDR2 is YYDKDF (reference sequence). V gave up 3 bases and J gave up 6 bases; unmatched junction bases: 6. The CDR3 covers 15 residues. This clone was observed once. As handled by the study authors: Researchers report that nucleated cell counts were estimated from reference gene primer amplification. The repertoire was sequenced with immunoSEQ multiplex PCR; TCRdb's copy has only in-frame clones and lacks some. Clonal size and the V and J genes are those of that table, whereas D and trimming came from the DNA. The table includes about 190,000 clones, 70% to 90% detected once.

The sequenced sample was peripheral blood. The chain recombines TRBV15 with TRBJ2-1; 9 positions agree with TRBD1. This receptor was obtained from a woman aged 40 to 49 who had recovered from COVID-19. DNA of the CDR3: TGTGCCACCAGCAGGACAGGGGGTGGAAGCAATGAGCAGTTCTTC. Its translation is CATSRTGGGSNEQFF.